The present T cell receptor beta chain was sequenced within a study of blood T cells in healthy people across ages. Looking at the study overall: Researchers report that template switching captured about one barcoded beta molecule per two T cells. Points from the study as a whole: There were more naive CD4+ cells and higher diversity in long-lived donors than in aged donors.

A second PCR of roughly 7 to 11 cycles used a sample-barcoded 5' primer and a J-beta primer mix. Each cDNA molecule was tagged by a template-switch adaptor that had 12 random nucleotides. TCRdb reprocessed the 5' RACE reads via MiXCR and lists one record per CDR3 protein. The table includes around 500,000 distinct CDR3 sequences, 40% to 50% detected once. This clonotype was observed a few times. The target antigen is unknown. What was sequenced was blood. The sequence came from a man at least 80 years old in good health.

CDR3 nucleotide sequence: TGTGCCACCAGCGTCCAGACAGATACGCAGTATTTT. This codes for CATSVQTDTQYF. V and J are TRBV15 and TRBJ2-3, with unresolved D. The ends were cut back, 5 bases at V and 3 bases at J, with 6 bases in the middle. Germline V gene sequence: CDR1 LNHNV, CDR2 YYDKDF (reference sequence). The CDR3 length is 12 residues.